These T cell receptor beta chains were read from a single sample in a study of Ad26.COV2.S vaccination and SARS-CoV-2 variants. TCRdb's copy holds only in-frame clones and misses some; the assay was immunoSEQ multiplex PCR. The sample carries about 390,000 clones, roughly nine tenths recorded once. The source material was peripheral blood, sampled in a trial of Ad26.COV2.S vaccine versus placebo. These receptors all come from a person between 18 and 59 years old who received the Ad26.COV2.S COVID-19 vaccine or a placebo. CDR3s include the opening cysteine and the closing phenylalanine or tryptophan. D genes are given only for firm matches. Size values are once, few and many counts, or a class for expanded clones, and some rows have none.

d_call clone_size cdr3_length j_call v_call cdr3_nt cdr3_aa
NA NA 13 TRBJ2-3 TRBV7-9 TGTGCCAGCAGCTTGGACCTCACAGATACGCAGTATTTT CASSLDLTDTQYF
NA NA 13 TRBJ2-3 TRBV3-1/TRBV3-2 TGTGCCAGCAGCCAAGATTTTTGGGATACGCAGTATTTT CASSQDFWDTQYF
TRBD1 NA 17 TRBJ1-3 TRBV6-2/TRBV6-3 TGTGCCAGCAGTTACTCTGGACAGGGGGCTCAAGGAAACACCATATATTTT CASSYSGQGAQGNTIYF
TRBD2 NA 17 TRBJ2-5 TRBV19 TGTGCCAGTAGTAAGGCCCTTCCCGGGGCGGGGGAAGAGACCCAGTACTTC CASSKALPGAGEETQYF
TRBD1 once 14 TRBJ1-2 TRBV30 TGTGCCTGGAGTGTATACCTTAGGGGGCATGGCTACACCTTC CAWSVYLRGHGYTF
NA NA 14 TRBJ2-7 TRBV11-2 TGTGCCAGCAGCCAGTCTACTGGGTTCGGGGAGCAGTACTTC CASSQSTGFGEQYF
NA NA 16 TRBJ2-7 TRBV4-2 TGTGCCAGCAGCCAAGAGGTTAGGGGCCTAAACTACGAGCAGTACTTC CASSQEVRGLNYEQYF
NA NA 14 TRBJ2-1 TRBV6-2/TRBV6-3 TGTGCCAGCAGTTACTCTGAAGTGATGGATGAGCAGTTCTTC CASSYSEVMDEQFF
NA NA 15 TRBJ2-7 TRBV7-2 TGTGCCAGCAGCCTACCCCGTTTGAGCTCCTACGAGCAGTACTTC CASSLPRLSSYEQYF
TRBD1 NA 18 TRBJ2-3 TRBV3-1/TRBV3-2 TGTGCCAGCAGCCAATGGGGGACAGGGGCATCTAGCACAGATACGCAGTATTTT CASSQWGTGASSTDTQYF
NA NA 14 TRBJ1-1 TRBV29-1 TGCAGCGTTGTGACCCGCGGGTCTGTCACTGAAGCTTTCTTT CSVVTRGSVTEAFF
NA NA 11 TRBJ1-3 TRBV7-9 TGTGCCAGCTTTAGGGGAAACACCATATATTTT CASFRGNTIYF
NA NA 15 TRBJ2-3 TRBV10-3 TGTGCCATCAGTGTGAACGACAGAACCACAGATACGCAGTATTTT CAISVNDRTTDTQYF
NA NA 13 TRBJ1-1 TRBV6-4 TGTGCCAGCAGTGTGGAGGGGGGGACTGAAGCTTTCTTT CASSVEGGTEAFF
TRBD1 many 14 TRBJ1-2 TRBV9 TGTGCCAGCAGCTATGACAGGGGCCGTGGGGGCTACACCTTC CASSYDRGRGGYTF
NA once 15 TRBJ1-3 TRBV10-3 TGTGCCATCAGTGAAGGGTGGGGATCTGGAAACACCATATATTTT CAISEGWGSGNTIYF
NA once 12 TRBJ2-7 TRBV12-3/TRBV12-4 TGTGCCAGCAGTCAAGTCCGGGACGAGCAGTACTTC CASSQVRDEQYF
NA once 14 TRBJ2-2 TRBV6-5 TGTGCCAGCGAAATCATGACGAACACCGGGGAGCTGTTTTTT CASEIMTNTGELFF
NA NA 19 TRBJ2-1 TRBV3-1/TRBV3-2 TGTGCCAGCAGCCAAGATGGGGGTTACGCGGGATTTTCCTACAATGAGCAGTTCTTC CASSQDGGYAGFSYNEQFF
NA NA 15 TRBJ2-3 TRBV5-1 TGCGCCAGCAGCTTGGTGCTGGGTGAGACAGATACGCAGTATTTT CASSLVLGETDTQYF
NA few 12 TRBJ2-7 TRBV7-2 TGTGCCAGCAGCTCGGGACTCTACGAGCAGTACTTC CASSSGLYEQYF
NA NA 16 TRBJ1-6 TRBV4-1 TGCGCCAGCAGCCAAGTACTACGTGAGAAAGGATCACCCCTCCACTTT CASSQVLREKGSPLHF
TRBD2 NA 16 TRBJ2-3 TRBV3-1/TRBV3-2 TGTGCCAGCAGCCCAGGACTAGCGGGCCCCACAGATACGCAGTATTTT CASSPGLAGPTDTQYF
NA NA 12 TRBJ2-7 TRBV27 TGTGCCACCCAGGGAAGCTCCTACGAGCAGTACTTC CATQGSSYEQYF
TRBD1 NA 15 TRBJ1-5 TRBV20-1 TGCAGTGCTAGTCCGGGACAGGGGTTGGATCAGCCCCAGCATTTT CSASPGQGLDQPQHF
TRBD1 NA 17 TRBJ2-1 TRBV7-2 TGTGCCAGCAGCTTTGTAGGGGGCGCTTGGGGATACAATGAGCAGTTCTTC CASSFVGGAWGYNEQFF
TRBD1 NA 16 TRBJ2-7 TRBV4-1 TGCGCCAGCAGCCAAAGAACTGGGACAGCCAACTACGAGCAGTACTTC CASSQRTGTANYEQYF
TRBD1 NA 16 TRBJ1-4 TRBV7-6 TGTGCCAGCAGCTTAGTGGGGGACAGGAGGGATGAAAAACTGTTTTTT CASSLVGDRRDEKLFF
NA NA 12 TRBJ2-2 TRBV6-5 TGTGCCAGCAGATCGGACCCCGGGGAGCTGTTTTTT CASRSDPGELFF
TRBD1 NA 15 TRBJ2-7 TRBV4-1 TGCGCCACCTCCCCGAACCGGGACAGGGTCTACGAGCAGTACTTC CATSPNRDRVYEQYF
TRBD1 NA 15 TRBJ1-1 TRBV23-1 TGCGCCAGCCCCCGGACAGGACGTTGGAACACTGAAGCTTTCTTT CASPRTGRWNTEAFF
TRBD2 NA 15 TRBJ2-7 TRBV4-1 TGCGCCAGCAGCCAAGTTGAACGGGGGGACTACGAGCAGTACTTC CASSQVERGDYEQYF
TRBD1 NA 13 TRBJ1-2 TRBV2 TGTGCCAGCAGGATGGGACAGGGGAGTGGGGACACCTTC CASRMGQGSGDTF
NA NA 11 TRBJ2-5 TRBV5-5 TGTGCCAGCAGCCGGGAAGAGACCCAGTACTTC CASSREETQYF
NA NA 16 TRBJ1-4 TRBV7-9 TGTGCCAGCAGCCCCCCTACAGTTCTGTCTAATGAAAAACTGTTTTTT CASSPPTVLSNEKLFF
TRBD1 NA 15 TRBJ2-7 TRBV7-2 TGTGCCAGCAGCTTTCAGGGGGCGAGGTCCTACGAGCAGTACTTC CASSFQGARSYEQYF
NA NA 15 TRBJ1-4 TRBV6-5 TGTGCCAGCAGTTACGACCACACGGGGAATGAAAAACTGTTTTTT CASSYDHTGNEKLFF
NA NA 15 TRBJ1-1 TRBV19 TGTGCCAGTAGTAACTCGTGGGGACTGAACACTGAAGCTTTCTTT CASSNSWGLNTEAFF
NA NA 16 TRBJ2-1 TRBV9 TGTGCCAGCAGCGTCCGGACGGGGGGCCCCTCCAATGAGCAGTTCTTC CASSVRTGGPSNEQFF